The present T cell receptor (beta chain) was sequenced within a study of blood T cell repertoires in COVID-19 (dated by TCRdb to about 2020). About the full investigation: Collaborator samples came from the United States, Italy and Spain and covered acute and convalescent phases of COVID-19. The material from the prospective study consisted of cDNA or gDNA derived from T cells, B-cell-depleted T cells, or PBMCs. Deeply sampled blood TCRbeta repertoires from subjects exposed to, actively infected with, or recovered from COVID-19 were included in the dataset. The repertoires were released in a freely available public database meant as a resource for research on the immune response to SARS-CoV-2. Samples were obtained from the ongoing ImmuneRACE study (first 160 participants) and from over 1,000 subjects provided by 6 global collaborators. Sample metadata almost always included a de-identified subject ID, COVID-19 status, age in years and sex. Where HLA class I and class II types were available, the types were taken from metadata supplied by the sample provider, not from assay-based typing.

With respect to this clone: The antigen this receptor binds is unknown. Qualities for individual bases were not recorded, and no much larger clone is one base off.

Whole blood was collected in K2EDTA tubes by collaborating institutions according to the institutions' own protocols. For TCRbeta analysis, collaborators shipped samples in one of three forms: frozen whole blood, isolated PBMCs, or DNA extracted from either of those sample types. From the cysteine up to the phenylalanine, the CDR3 has a length of 19 residues. The sequence is cut down to CDR3 DNA, 57 bases in frame from base 1. V drops 1 base and J drops 0 bases, leaving 19 bases in between. Overall results and qualifications from the work: The quantity of clinical and demographic metadata differed by source and by participant and was supplied without curation.

TCRbeta CDR3 regions were amplified from genomic DNA by means of the immunoSEQ Assay, a bias-controlled multiplex PCR. The original methods were these. Within the assay, amplification of reference gene primers was used to estimate how many nucleated cells each sample contained. Sequence reads were collapsed and filtered to measure the absolute abundance of every unique TCRbeta CDR3 rearrangement. For each sample, productive Simpson clonality was calculated by taking the square root of Simpson's diversity index across productive rearrangements. TCRdb's version of the immuneACCESS table is confined to in-frame rearrangements and falls short of the full clone set. An unresolved V gene accounts for under half of the shortfall where checked; the remainder is of unknown origin. Clone size and V and J calls were adopted from that table, with D and trimming inferred from the DNA. The sample includes roughly 57,000 clones, with over 70% observed a single time. Of the sample, approximately 3% falls within the top ten clones.

The sequence derives from a man between 60 and 70 years old with acute or convalescent COVID-19. What was sequenced was peripheral blood. Recombination linked TRBV5-3 to TRBJ2-2, with TRBD2 perhaps the D gene, on 5 matching bases. TRBV5-3 is designated an ORF whose function remains uncertain. Here the CDR3 is given as CARSLFLRPGCSNTGELFF. The DNA is TGTGCCAGAAGCTTGTTTTTACGTCCGGGGTGCTCGAACACCGGGGAGCTGTTTTTT.